This TCR beta chain appears in the sequencing data of a study of CD8 T cells in ankylosing spondylitis. Germline-derived CDR1 and CDR2 are SGHRS and YFSETQ. The CDR3 is 15 residues long. The V end was cut by 3 bases, the J end by 1 base, with 13 bases between. General observations from the study: Past studies reported some motif variants in reactive arthritis synovial fluid and blood. Disease-linked clones bore a CD8+ phenotype, appearing relatively rarely in peripheral blood. Researchers reportedly found disease-linked clones significantly enriched in matched ankylosing spondylitis synovial fluid. Typical of ankylosing spondylitis blood, it appeared, was a TCR beta motif of roughly eight highly homologous variants.

TCRdb fed the 5' RACE reads into MiXCR, producing one record per CDR3 protein. The profile shows about 440,000 distinct CDR3 sequences, approximately 17% of them singletons. This clonotype came up many times. Its antigen remains unknown. This receptor was taken from a male donor with ankylosing spondylitis. This chain connects TRBV5-1 to TRBJ1-1, with D maybe TRBD1 (5 bases). Sequenced: blood, either unsorted or a sorted T cell fraction (not recorded which). CDR3 protein: CASSSGQGTNTEAFF. CDR3 coding DNA: TGCGCCAGCAGCTCTGGGCAGGGAACGAACACTGAAGCTTTCTTT.